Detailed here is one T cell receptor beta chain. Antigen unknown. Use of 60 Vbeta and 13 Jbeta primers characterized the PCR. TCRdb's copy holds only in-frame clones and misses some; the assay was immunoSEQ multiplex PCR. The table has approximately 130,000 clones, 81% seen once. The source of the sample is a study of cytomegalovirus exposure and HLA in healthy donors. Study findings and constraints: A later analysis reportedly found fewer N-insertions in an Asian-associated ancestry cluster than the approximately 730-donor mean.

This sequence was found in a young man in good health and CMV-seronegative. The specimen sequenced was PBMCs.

The DNA for the CDR3 is TGCGCCAGCAGCCACAACACAGGGGCGATAAATCAGCCCCAGCATTTT. Protein: CASSHNTGAINQPQHF. The V and J genes are TRBV4-1 and TRBJ1-5; TRBD1 matches 7 bases. The germline V gene has CDR1 MGHRA and CDR2 YSYEKL. Trimming took 3 bases from V and 4 from J; bases not matched to a gene: 9. CDR3 size: 16 residues.